These 12 T cell receptor beta chains were sequenced from one sample in a study of TIL therapy for anti-PD-1-resistant metastatic lung cancer. The libraries were made with immunoSEQ v3. Sequenced by immunoSEQ multiplex PCR; TCRdb stores in-frame clones only, minus some. The repertoire includes some 16,000 clones, about 68% of them detected once, and approximately 40% sits in the top ten. Documented time point: pre-treatment sample, taken before nivolumab and TIL therapy. The sequencing here drew on blood, taken at baseline. The receptor source for this set is a person aged 25 to 80 with non-small cell lung cancer.

The rearrangement uses TRBV6-5 and TRBJ1-2; 11 bases are shared with TRBD1. The trim removed 6 bases at V and 4 bases at J, leaving 7 bases unmatched. The CDR3 extends over 15 amino acids. Germline CDR1 MNHEY, CDR2 SVGAGI. The CDR3 bases are TGTGCCAGCAGCCAAACCGGGACAGGGGGCTATGGCTACACCTTC. The encoded protein is CASSQTGTGGYGYTF.

J is TRBJ2-7 and V is TRBV27; 7 bases are a match to TRBD2. CDR1 and CDR2 from the germline V gene are MNHEY and SMNVEV (reference sequence). The CDR3 covers 16 residues. The V segment lost 4 bases and the J segment 0 bases; nucleotides outside the gene matches: 9. The CDR3 DNA reads TGTGCCAGCAGTTATTCGCGGGGGTTACTCTCCTACGAGCAGTACTTC. Translating gives CASSYSRGLLSYEQYF.

The CDR3 DNA is TGCGCCAGCAGTGAGTCGTTGGAGGGTCAAGAGACCCAGTACTTC. Translated: CASSESLEGQETQYF. The chain has TRBV10-1 and TRBJ2-5, with D maybe TRBD2 (6 bases). The CDR3 sequence is 15 residues long. Trimming pared 0 bases from V and 2 bases from J, leaving 10 bases between. Looked up from germline, CDR1 is WNHNN and CDR2 is SYGVQD (reference sequence).

The gene calls are TRBV30 and TRBJ1-3; TRBD1 agrees at 10 bases. The germline CDR1 and CDR2 sequences are GTSNPN and SVGIG (reference sequence). The length of the CDR3 is 16 residues. Trimming took 0 bases from V and 1 from J; bases not matched to a gene: 3. The CDR3 region has the DNA TGTGCCTGGAGTGTAAAGGGACAGGGGTCTGGAAACACCATATATTTT. Translation: CAWSVKGQGSGNTIYF.

The chain couples TRBV6-5 to TRBJ2-7; TRBD1 agrees at 10 bases. Unmatched junction bases numbered 6, after V lost 0 bases and J lost 4 bases. In germline, CDR1 is MNHEY, CDR2 SVGAGI. This CDR3 region has 16 residues. CDR3 sequence (DNA): TGTGCCAGCAGTTACTCGGGAGCGGGACAGGGGTACGAGCAGTACTTC. Its protein is CASSYSGAGQGYEQYF.

V is TRBV7-6 and J is TRBJ2-5; D tentatively fits TRBD1 or TRBD2 (5 bases each). CDR3 size: 15 residues. V lost 0 bases and J 5 bases, leaving 13 bases between the germline ends. The germline V gene has CDR1 SGHVS and CDR2 FNYEAQ. CDR3 DNA: TGTGCCAGCAGCTTAGCCCGACAGACTATCGAGACCCAGTACTTC. Protein: CASSLARQTIETQYF.

The V gene is TRBV1, the J gene TRBJ2-5; the listed D gene, TRBD2, was not tested against the DNA. TRBV1 is labeled a pseudogene. This CDR3 region has 12 residues. This CDR3 reads CTSSGGGETQYF. CDR3 DNA: TGCACCAGCAGCGGCGGTGGGGAGACCCAGTACTTC.

V and J are TRBV5-5 and TRBJ2-7; possibly TRBD1 or TRBD2 for D (6 bases each). Germline assignment: CDR1 SGHKS and CDR2 YYEKEE (reference sequence). Trimming left V 1 base short and J 2 bases short, with 10 bases between. The CDR3 length is 14 residues. CDR3 protein: CASSLRGETYEQYF. DNA of the CDR3: TGTGCCAGCAGCTTGAGGGGGGAAACCTACGAGCAGTACTTC.

This chain connects TRBV7-9 to TRBJ1-2; D possibly corresponds to TRBD1 (5 bases). CDR1 is SEHNR, CDR2 FQNEAQ, per germline (reference sequence). CDR3 length: 14 residues. The V end lost 4 bases, the J end lost 1 base, and 10 bases lay between the germline ends. The CDR3 protein is CASSSTQGNYGYTF. The CDR3 region has the DNA TGTGCCAGCAGCTCCACCCAGGGTAACTATGGCTACACCTTC.

V is TRBV7-9 and J is TRBJ2-3; tentative D call: TRBD2 (7 bases). Trimming stripped 3 bases from V and 0 bases from J, with 10 bases between. The CDR3 runs 15 residues. The germline gives CDR1 SEHNR, CDR2 FQNEAQ (reference sequence). In DNA, the CDR3 is TGTGCCAGCAGCTTGGGGGGGGCTAGCACAGATACGCAGTATTTT. Its protein is CASSLGGASTDTQYF.

A few counts support this clone. The V call is TRBV7-7, the J call TRBJ1-1; the D gene is possibly TRBD1 (5 bases). Germline V gene lookup returns CDR1 SSHAT and CDR2 FNYEAQ (reference sequence). V gave up 1 base and J gave up 5 bases, with 8 bases separating them. This CDR3 is 13 amino acids long. The CDR3 bases are TGTGCCAGCAGCTTAGTCGAGGGGACTGAAGCTTTCTTT. Its translation: CASSLVEGTEAFF.

This clone has a single count. V usage is TRBV5-1 and J usage is TRBJ2-1, with 9 bases matching TRBD2. After removal of 4 bases from V and 3 bases from J, the junction contained 5 bases not matched to a gene. CDR1 and CDR2 (germline): SGHRS, YFSETQ. CDR3 length equals 15 residues. CDR3 loop: CASSLLAGDYNEQFF. The CDR3 region has the DNA TGCGCCAGCAGCCTGTTAGCGGGGGACTACAATGAGCAGTTCTTC.